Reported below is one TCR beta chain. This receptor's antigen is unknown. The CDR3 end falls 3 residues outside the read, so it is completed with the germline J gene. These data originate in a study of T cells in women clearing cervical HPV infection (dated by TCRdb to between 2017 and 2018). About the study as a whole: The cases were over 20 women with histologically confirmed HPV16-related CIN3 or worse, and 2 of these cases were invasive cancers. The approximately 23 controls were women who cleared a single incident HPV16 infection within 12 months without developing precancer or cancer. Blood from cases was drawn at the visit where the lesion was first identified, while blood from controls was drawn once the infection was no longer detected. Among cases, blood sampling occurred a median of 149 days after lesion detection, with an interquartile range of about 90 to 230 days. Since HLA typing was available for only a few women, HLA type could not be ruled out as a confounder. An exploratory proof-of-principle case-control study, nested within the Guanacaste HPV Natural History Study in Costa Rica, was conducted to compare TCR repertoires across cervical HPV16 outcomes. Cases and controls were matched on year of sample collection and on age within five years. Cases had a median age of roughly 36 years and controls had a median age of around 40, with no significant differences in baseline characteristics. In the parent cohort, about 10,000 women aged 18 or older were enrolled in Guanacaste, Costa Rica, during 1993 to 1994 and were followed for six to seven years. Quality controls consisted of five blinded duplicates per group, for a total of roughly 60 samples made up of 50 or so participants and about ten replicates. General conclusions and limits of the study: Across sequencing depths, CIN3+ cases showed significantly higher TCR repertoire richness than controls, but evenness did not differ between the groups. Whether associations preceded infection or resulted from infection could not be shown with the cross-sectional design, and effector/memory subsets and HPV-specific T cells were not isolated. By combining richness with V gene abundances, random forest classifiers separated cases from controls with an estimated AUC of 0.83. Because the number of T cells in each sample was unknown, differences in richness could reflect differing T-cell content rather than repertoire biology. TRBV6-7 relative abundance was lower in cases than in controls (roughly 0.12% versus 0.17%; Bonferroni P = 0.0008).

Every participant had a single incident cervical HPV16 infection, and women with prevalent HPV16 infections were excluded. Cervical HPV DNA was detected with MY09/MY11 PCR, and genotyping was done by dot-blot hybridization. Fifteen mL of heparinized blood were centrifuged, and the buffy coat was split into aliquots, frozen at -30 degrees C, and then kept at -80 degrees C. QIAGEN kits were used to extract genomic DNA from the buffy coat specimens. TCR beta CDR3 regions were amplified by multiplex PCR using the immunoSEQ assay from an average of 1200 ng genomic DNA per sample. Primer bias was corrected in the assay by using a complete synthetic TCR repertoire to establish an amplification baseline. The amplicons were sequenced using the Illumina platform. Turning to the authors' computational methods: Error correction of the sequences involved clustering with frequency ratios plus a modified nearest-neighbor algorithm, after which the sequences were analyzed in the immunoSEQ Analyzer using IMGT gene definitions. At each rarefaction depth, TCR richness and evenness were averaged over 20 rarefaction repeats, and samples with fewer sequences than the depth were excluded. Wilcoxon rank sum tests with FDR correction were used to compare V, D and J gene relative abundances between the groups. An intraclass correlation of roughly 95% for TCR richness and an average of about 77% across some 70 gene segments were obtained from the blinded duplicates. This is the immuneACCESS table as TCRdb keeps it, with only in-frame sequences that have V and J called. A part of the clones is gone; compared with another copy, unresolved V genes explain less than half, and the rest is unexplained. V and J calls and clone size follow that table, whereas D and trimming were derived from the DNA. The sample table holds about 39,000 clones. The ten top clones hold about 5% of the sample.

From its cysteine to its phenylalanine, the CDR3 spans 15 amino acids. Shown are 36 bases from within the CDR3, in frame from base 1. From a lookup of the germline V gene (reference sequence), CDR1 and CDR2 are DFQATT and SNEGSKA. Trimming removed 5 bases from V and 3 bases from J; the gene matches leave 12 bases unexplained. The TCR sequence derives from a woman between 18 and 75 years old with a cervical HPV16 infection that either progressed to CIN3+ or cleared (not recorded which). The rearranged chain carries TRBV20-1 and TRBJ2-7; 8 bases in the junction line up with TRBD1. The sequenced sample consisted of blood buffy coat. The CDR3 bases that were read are TGCAGTGCTCTTCTCTCCGGGACAGGTTTCTACGAG. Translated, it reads CSALLSGTGFYE. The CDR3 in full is CSALLSGTGFYEQYF.